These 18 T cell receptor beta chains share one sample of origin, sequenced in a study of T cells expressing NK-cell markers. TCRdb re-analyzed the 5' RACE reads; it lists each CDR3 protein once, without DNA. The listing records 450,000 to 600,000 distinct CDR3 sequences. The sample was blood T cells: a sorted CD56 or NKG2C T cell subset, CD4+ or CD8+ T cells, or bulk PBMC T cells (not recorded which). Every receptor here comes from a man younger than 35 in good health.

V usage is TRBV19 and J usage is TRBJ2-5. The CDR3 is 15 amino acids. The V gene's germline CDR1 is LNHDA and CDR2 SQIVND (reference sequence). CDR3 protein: CASSGDTTWGETQYF.

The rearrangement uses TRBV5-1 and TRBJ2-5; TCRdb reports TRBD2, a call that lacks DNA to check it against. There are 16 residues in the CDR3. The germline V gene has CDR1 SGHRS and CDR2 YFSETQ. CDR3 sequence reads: CASSQTSGRGQETQYF.

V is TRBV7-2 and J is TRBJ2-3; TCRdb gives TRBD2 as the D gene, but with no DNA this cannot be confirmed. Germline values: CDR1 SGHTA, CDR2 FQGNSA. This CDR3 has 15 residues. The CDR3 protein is CASIPAGEVLDTQYF.

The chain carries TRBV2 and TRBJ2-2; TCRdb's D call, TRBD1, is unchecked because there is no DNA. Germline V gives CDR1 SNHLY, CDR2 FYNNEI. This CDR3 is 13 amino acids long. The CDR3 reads CASTLPNTGELFF.

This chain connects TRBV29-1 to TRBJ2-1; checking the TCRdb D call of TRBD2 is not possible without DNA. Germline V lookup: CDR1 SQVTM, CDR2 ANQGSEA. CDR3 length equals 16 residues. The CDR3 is CSVGGTSGTPLNEQFF.

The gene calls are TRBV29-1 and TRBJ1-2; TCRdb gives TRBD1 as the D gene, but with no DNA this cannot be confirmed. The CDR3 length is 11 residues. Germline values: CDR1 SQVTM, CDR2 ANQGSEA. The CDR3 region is CSVGRGGGYTF. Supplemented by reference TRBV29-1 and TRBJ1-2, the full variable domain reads SAVISQKPSRDICQRGTSLTIQCQVDSQVTMMFWYRQQPGQSLTLIATANQGSEATYESGFVIDKFPISRPNLTFSTLTVSNMSPEDSSIYLCSVGRGGGYTFGSGTRLTVV.

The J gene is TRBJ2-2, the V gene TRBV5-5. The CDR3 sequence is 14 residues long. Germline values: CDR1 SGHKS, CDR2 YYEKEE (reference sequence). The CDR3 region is CASSFGLNTGELFF.

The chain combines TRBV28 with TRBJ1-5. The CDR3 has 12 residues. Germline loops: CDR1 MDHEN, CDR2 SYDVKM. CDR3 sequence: CASREGHQPQHF.

The CDR3: CASSFRTSGINEQFF. The chain is built from TRBV5-6 and TRBJ2-1; there is no DNA to check the TCRdb D call of TRBD2. Germline CDR1 and CDR2: SGHDT and YYEEEE. The CDR3 covers 15 residues.

The CDR3 loop is CASSFSSDYEQYF. The chain couples TRBV12-3 or TRBV12-4 to TRBJ2-7. The CDR3 is 13 residues long.

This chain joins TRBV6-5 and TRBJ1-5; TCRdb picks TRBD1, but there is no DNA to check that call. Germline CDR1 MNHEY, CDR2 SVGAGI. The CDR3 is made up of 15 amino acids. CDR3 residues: CASSSGQGEGQPQHF.

The CDR3: CSVVRGGGSEKLFF. J is TRBJ1-4 and V is TRBV29-1; absent DNA, TCRdb's TRBD1 call cannot be checked. CDR1 and CDR2 from the germline V gene are SQVTM and ANQGSEA. The CDR3 loop spans 14 amino acids.

CDR3 loop: CASSLEGPRPRGQYF. The chain joins TRBV5-1 to TRBJ2-3; TCRdb selects TRBD1, and the lack of DNA leaves this call unchecked. The CDR3 extends over 15 amino acids. Germline assignment: CDR1 SGHRS and CDR2 YFSETQ.

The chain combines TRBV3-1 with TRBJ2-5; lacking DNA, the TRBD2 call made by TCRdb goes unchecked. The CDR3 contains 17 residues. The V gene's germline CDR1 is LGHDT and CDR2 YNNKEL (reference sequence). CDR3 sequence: CASSHVPGGPYQETQYF.

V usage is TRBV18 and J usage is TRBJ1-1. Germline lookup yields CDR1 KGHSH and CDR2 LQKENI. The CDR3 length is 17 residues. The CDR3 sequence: CASSQIATAAGNTEAFF.

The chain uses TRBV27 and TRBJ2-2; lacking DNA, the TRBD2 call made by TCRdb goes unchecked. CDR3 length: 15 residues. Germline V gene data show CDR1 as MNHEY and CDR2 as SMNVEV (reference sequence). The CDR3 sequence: CASSFFTSSTGELFF.

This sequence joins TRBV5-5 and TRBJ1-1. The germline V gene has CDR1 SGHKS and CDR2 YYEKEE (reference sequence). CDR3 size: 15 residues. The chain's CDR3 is CASSLFGERRTEAFF.

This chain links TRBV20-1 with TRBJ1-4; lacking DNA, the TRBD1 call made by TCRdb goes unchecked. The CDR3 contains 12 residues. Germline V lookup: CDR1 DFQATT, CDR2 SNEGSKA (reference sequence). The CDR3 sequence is CSAGGGNEKLFF.